The clone carrying this T cell receptor beta chain was seen only a few times. Its antigen is not identified. This specimen belongs to a study of response to subunit inactivated influenza vaccine. Study-level findings and limits: New T cells are recruited in small numbers by each seasonal influenza vaccination, according to the authors' suggestion.

The ends lost 0 bases at V and 6 bases at J; junction bases unmatched: 13. The CDR3 totals 17 residues. CDR1 is LGHNA, CDR2 YSLEER, per germline. TCRdb independently ran MiXCR on the RT-PCR reads; one entry per CDR3 protein. In the table there are hundreds of thousands of distinct CDR3 sequences, 10% to 15% of which are singletons. This receptor was taken from a man aged 50 or older who received an inactivated influenza vaccine. The starting material was PBMCs from blood, obtained 40 to 50 days after vaccination. The chain is built from TRBV4-3 and TRBJ2-7, with 8 bases fitting TRBD2. As DNA, the CDR3 is TGCGCCAGCAGCCAAGATATTAGCGGGACTCCGTCCGGCGAGCAGTACTTC. Amino acid sequence: CASSQDISGTPSGEQYF.